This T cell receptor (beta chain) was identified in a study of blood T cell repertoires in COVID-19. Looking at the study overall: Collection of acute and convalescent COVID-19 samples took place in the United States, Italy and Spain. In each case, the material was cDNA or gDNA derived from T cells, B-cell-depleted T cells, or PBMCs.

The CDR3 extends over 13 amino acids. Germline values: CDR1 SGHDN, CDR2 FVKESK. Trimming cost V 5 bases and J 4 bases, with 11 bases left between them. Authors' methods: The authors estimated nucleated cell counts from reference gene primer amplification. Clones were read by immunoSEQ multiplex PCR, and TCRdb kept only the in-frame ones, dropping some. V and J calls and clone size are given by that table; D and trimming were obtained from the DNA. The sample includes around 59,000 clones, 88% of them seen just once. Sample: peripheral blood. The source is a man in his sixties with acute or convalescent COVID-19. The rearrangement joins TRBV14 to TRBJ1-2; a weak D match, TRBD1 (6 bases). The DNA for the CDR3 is TGTGCCAGCAGCGTCGGACAGCGCTATGGCTACACCTTC. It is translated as CASSVGQRYGYTF. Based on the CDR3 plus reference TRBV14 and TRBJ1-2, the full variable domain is EAGVTQFPSHSVIEKGQTVTLRCDPISGHDNLYWYRRVMGKEIKFLLHFVKESKQDESGMPNNRFLAERTGGTYSTLKVQPAELEDSGVYFCASSVGQRYGYTFGSGTRLTVV.